This is a list of T cell receptor beta chains from one sample in a study of shared clonotypes between healthy human individuals. Profiled with immunoSEQ multiplex PCR; TCRdb holds only in-frame clones, not every one. The sample includes about 2,200,000 clones, approximately 94% of them seen just once. Sequenced input: naive CD8+ T cells from PBMCs. Receptors were obtained from a man younger than 30 in good health. Some clones in this sample may be carry-over from other donors' samples. CDR3s include the opening cysteine and the closing phenylalanine or tryptophan. Fields, in order: clone size, J gene, D gene, V gene, CDR3 DNA, CDR3 protein. D genes are given only for firm matches. Size tells how often a clone was seen (once, few, many) or the class of an expanded clone, and some rows leave it out.

once | TRBJ2-7 | - | TRBV19 | TGTGCCAGTAGTATACAAGGAATCTACGAGCAGTACTTC | CASSIQGIYEQYF
- | TRBJ1-4 | - | TRBV6-6 | TGTGCCAGCAGCCTTCTGAAAACTAATGAAAAACTGTTTTTT | CASSLLKTNEKLFF
- | TRBJ2-7 | TRBD2 | TRBV19 | TGTGCCAGTAGTATAGTGCCTAGCGGGAGCTACGAGCAGTACTTC | CASSIVPSGSYEQYF
- | TRBJ1-5 | - | TRBV19 | TGTGCCAGTAGTCCCATGGACCGCCGCAATCAGCCCCAGCATTTT | CASSPMDRRNQPQHF
- | TRBJ1-1 | - | TRBV11-2 | TGTGCCAGCAGCCAAATGACAGTGAACACTGAAGCTTTCTTT | CASSQMTVNTEAFF
- | TRBJ2-1 | - | TRBV2 | TGTGCCAGCAGTACCCGACTAGTAAGGTCCTACAATGAGCAGTTCTTC | CASSTRLVRSYNEQFF
- | TRBJ1-1 | - | TRBV27 | TGTGCCAGCAGTTCTCGTGGTGAAGCTTTCTTT | CASSSRGEAFF
once | TRBJ2-7 | - | TRBV5-5 | TGTGCCAGCAGCAGTCTAGAAGGCTCCTACGAGCAGTACTTC | CASSSLEGSYEQYF
- | TRBJ1-2 | - | TRBV4-1 | TGCGCCAGCAGCCCTAGGACAGTCGGGGACTATGGCTACACCTTC | CASSPRTVGDYGYTF
- | TRBJ1-1 | TRBD1 | TRBV28 | TGTGCCAGCAGCGCCGGAGGGACAGGGAATGAAGCTTTCTTT | CASSAGGTGNEAFF
- | TRBJ2-1 | TRBD2 | TRBV7-9 | TGTGCCAGCAGCTCCCCTAGCGGGAAAGATTACAATGAGCAGTTCTTC | CASSSPSGKDYNEQFF
- | TRBJ2-5 | - | TRBV18 | TGTGCCAGCTCTCATGACTTACAAGAGACCCAGTACTTC | CASSHDLQETQYF
- | TRBJ2-7 | - | TRBV10-3 | TGTGCCACACGGCAAACCTACGAGCAGTACTTC | CATRQTYEQYF
- | TRBJ2-7 | TRBD2 | TRBV15 | TGTGCCACCTCCGACAGTAGACTAGCCAGCGAGCAGTACTTC | CATSDSRLASEQYF
- | TRBJ2-7 | - | TRBV9 | TGTGCCAGCAGCCCCCACAGCGGTTTATACTCCTACGAGCAGTACTTC | CASSPHSGLYSYEQYF
- | TRBJ2-5 | TRBD2 | TRBV7-6 | TGTGCCAGCAGCTTGCGGGGGGAGACCCAGTACTTC | CASSLRGETQYF
- | TRBJ2-3 | TRBD2 | TRBV13 | TGTGCCAGCAGCCTAGCCCCCACTAGCGGCCCTAGCACAGATACGCAGTATTTT | CASSLAPTSGPSTDTQYF
once | TRBJ2-7 | - | TRBV27 | TGTGCCAGCAGTTTACGAGGGACAATTTACGAGCAGTACTTC | CASSLRGTIYEQYF
once | TRBJ1-5 | - | TRBV7-9 | TGTGCCAGCAGTCGGGGAGGGGCCAATCAGCCCCAGCATTTT | CASSRGGANQPQHF
- | TRBJ2-7 | - | TRBV27 | TGTGCCAGCAGCCAGACAGGGACTTTTTACGAGCAGTACTTC | CASSQTGTFYEQYF
- | TRBJ2-3 | TRBD2 | TRBV27 | TGTGCCAGCAGGGAGGTGGGGGGGGACACAGATACGCAGTATTTT | CASREVGGDTDTQYF
- | TRBJ1-2 | TRBD1 | TRBV6-4 | TGTGCCAGCAGGATAACAGGGGGAGACTATGGCTACACCTTC | CASRITGGDYGYTF
- | TRBJ2-7 | - | TRBV29-1 | TGCAGCGCCTGGGGCGGGGGCACATCCTACGAGCAGTACTTC | CSAWGGGTSYEQYF
- | TRBJ2-2 | - | TRBV5-1 | TGCGCCAGCAGCTTAGGCCTGGGTAACACCGGGGAGCTGTTTTTT | CASSLGLGNTGELFF
- | TRBJ2-2 | - | TRBV21-1 | TGTGCCAGCAGCAAAAGACAGAACCGCACCGGGGAGCTGTTTTTT | CASSKRQNRTGELFF
once | TRBJ2-1 | - | TRBV2 | TGTGCCAGCAGTGCCAACCCGGGTCGCTCCTACAATGAGCAGTTCTTC | CASSANPGRSYNEQFF
- | TRBJ2-1 | TRBD2 | TRBV27 | TGTGCCGCTGGTCGGGGTGTTGTGCTAGCGGGAGTCGATGAGCAGTTCTTC | CAAGRGVVLAGVDEQFF
- | TRBJ2-7 | - | TRBV7-6 | TGTGCCAGCGGCTCGGGACTTGTAGAGCAGTACTTC | CASGSGLVEQYF
- | TRBJ2-7 | - | TRBV7-9 | TGTGCCAGCAGCACCAACTCGCAGGACTACGAGCAGTACTTC | CASSTNSQDYEQYF
- | TRBJ2-1 | TRBD2 | TRBV6-1 | TGTGCCAGCAGACGCGGACTAGCGGACTACAATGAGCAGTTCTTC | CASRRGLADYNEQFF
- | TRBJ2-1 | - | TRBV7-9 | TGTGCCAGCAGCTTAGGGGGCTCAGGGGAGTTCTTC | CASSLGGSGEFF
- | TRBJ2-7 | - | TRBV5-1 | TGCGCCAGCAGCCCGTTCGGCGGAAGCTACGAGCAGTACTTC | CASSPFGGSYEQYF
- | TRBJ2-7 | TRBD1 | TRBV6-5 | TGTGCCAGCAGGTTGACAGGGCAATTGTACGAGCAGTACTTC | CASRLTGQLYEQYF
- | TRBJ2-7 | - | TRBV5-8 | TGTGCCAGCGACTTGGGGTACGAGCAGTACTTC | CASDLGYEQYF
- | TRBJ1-5 | - | TRBV7-9 | TGTGCCAGCAGCCGATCAATGGACAGCAATCAGCCCCAGCATTTT | CASSRSMDSNQPQHF
- | TRBJ2-1 | - | TRBV7-9 | TGTGCCAGCAGCCCGTCTAGCGCCTTTCGCAATGAGCAGTTCTTC | CASSPSSAFRNEQFF
- | TRBJ1-1 | - | TRBV6-1 | TGTGCCAGCAAGGAGGCAGGCTGGAGGACTGAAGCTTTCTTT | CASKEAGWRTEAFF
- | TRBJ2-7 | - | TRBV19 | TGTGCCAGTAGTATGAATCCGGCTTACGAGCAGTACTTC | CASSMNPAYEQYF
- | TRBJ2-2 | - | TRBV5-1 | TGCGCCAGCAGCTCTCAGGTTGGGGAGCTGTTTTTT | CASSSQVGELFF
- | TRBJ1-1 | - | TRBV4-1 | TGCGCCAGCAGCCACCCCACCCGGTCCGGAATGAACACTGAAGCTTTCTTT | CASSHPTRSGMNTEAFF
- | TRBJ2-2 | TRBD2 | TRBV4-1 | TGCGCCAGCAGCCAAGATCCAGCGGGAGGAGAAGCCGGGGAGCTGTTTTTT | CASSQDPAGGEAGELFF
- | TRBJ1-2 | TRBD1 | TRBV5-1 | TGCGCCAGCAGCGGGACAGTAGGCTACACCTTC | CASSGTVGYTF
- | TRBJ2-7 | - | TRBV13 | TGTGCCAGCAGCGCGGGGCAGAGGGGTTCCTACGAGCAGTACTTC | CASSAGQRGSYEQYF
- | TRBJ2-3 | - | TRBV5-1 | TGCGCCAGCAGCTGGAAGGCGGGCGGCCACACAGATACGCAGTATTTT | CASSWKAGGHTDTQYF
once | TRBJ2-5 | TRBD2 | TRBV27 | TGTGCCAGCAGTTTGACTAGCGGGAGTAGGGAGACCCAGTACTTC | CASSLTSGSRETQYF
- | TRBJ2-7 | - | TRBV27 | TGTGCCAGCAGTTTGGGGTCCCCCTACGAGCAGTACTTC | CASSLGSPYEQYF
- | TRBJ2-3 | TRBD2 | TRBV19 | TGTGCCAGTAGTATAGATCCTAGCGGGAGCAACACAGATACGCAGTATTTT | CASSIDPSGSNTDTQYF
- | TRBJ1-2 | - | TRBV5-1 | TGCGCCAGCAGCTTGGGATGGAGGGGGGCCTCCCCTCGTGGCTACACCTTC | CASSLGWRGASPRGYTF
- | TRBJ2-7 | - | TRBV15 | TGTGCCACCCGGGGGAGGACAGATTTTGGCGAGCAGTACTTC | CATRGRTDFGEQYF
- | TRBJ2-1 | - | TRBV27 | TGTGCCAGCAGTTGGTTACAGGGAGGGGATGAGCAGTTCTTC | CASSWLQGGDEQFF
- | TRBJ2-1 | - | TRBV13 | TGTGCCAGCAGCTTAGGTCAAAATGAGCAGTTCTTC | CASSLGQNEQFF
- | TRBJ2-7 | - | TRBV12-5 | TGTGCTAGTAGTAGGGGCCAGGGCAACGAGCAGTACTTC | CASSRGQGNEQYF
- | TRBJ1-1 | - | TRBV5-6 | TGTGCCAGCAGCTTCCAGGGCTTGAACACTGAAGCTTTCTTT | CASSFQGLNTEAFF
- | TRBJ2-7 | - | TRBV6-5 | TGTGCCAGCAGCCCCGATCGAAACGAGCAGTACTTC | CASSPDRNEQYF
- | TRBJ2-7 | - | TRBV7-6 | TGTGCCAGCAGCCTAACCGGGACCCTGCGTATCTACGAGCAGTACTTC | CASSLTGTLRIYEQYF
few | TRBJ1-1 | - | TRBV30 | TGTGCCTGGACCCTTGTGTGGGACACTGAAGCTTTCTTT | CAWTLVWDTEAFF
- | TRBJ1-1 | TRBD1 | TRBV27 | TGTGCCAGCAGTCTCCGACAGGGTACTGAAGCTTTCTTT | CASSLRQGTEAFF